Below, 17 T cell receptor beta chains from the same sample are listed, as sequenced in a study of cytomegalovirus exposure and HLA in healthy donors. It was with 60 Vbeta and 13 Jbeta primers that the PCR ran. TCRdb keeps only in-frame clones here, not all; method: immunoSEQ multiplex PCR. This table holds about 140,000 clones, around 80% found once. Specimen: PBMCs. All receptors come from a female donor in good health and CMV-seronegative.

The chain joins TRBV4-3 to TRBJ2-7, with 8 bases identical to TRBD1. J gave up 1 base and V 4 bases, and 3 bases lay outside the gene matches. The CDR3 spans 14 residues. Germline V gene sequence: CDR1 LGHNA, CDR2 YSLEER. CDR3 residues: CASSPRTGSYEQYF. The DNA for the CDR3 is TGCGCCAGCAGCCCTAGGACAGGGTCCTACGAGCAGTACTTC.

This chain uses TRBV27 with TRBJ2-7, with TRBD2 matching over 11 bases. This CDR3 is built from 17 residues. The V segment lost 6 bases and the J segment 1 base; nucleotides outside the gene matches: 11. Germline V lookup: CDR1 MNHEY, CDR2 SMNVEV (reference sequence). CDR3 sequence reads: CASRGIAGGHKSYEQYF. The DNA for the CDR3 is TGTGCCAGCAGGGGTATAGCGGGAGGGCACAAATCCTACGAGCAGTACTTC.

The CDR3 DNA reads as TGTGCCAGCAGCAAAGGGTCCAGGGGCCCCACCTCTGGAAACACCATATATTTT. It specifies CASSKGSRGPTSGNTIYF. The rearrangement links TRBV21-1 to TRBJ1-3; the table assigns TRBD1, which was not confirmed against the DNA. TRBV21-1 is termed a pseudogene. This CDR3 has 18 residues.

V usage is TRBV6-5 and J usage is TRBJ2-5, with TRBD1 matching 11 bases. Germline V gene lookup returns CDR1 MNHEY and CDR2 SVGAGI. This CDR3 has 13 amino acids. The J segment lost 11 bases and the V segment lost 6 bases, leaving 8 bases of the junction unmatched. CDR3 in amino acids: CASSRTGGREQYF. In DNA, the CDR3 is TGTGCCAGCAGCCGGACAGGGGGCCGAGAGCAGTACTTC.

CDR3 DNA sequence: TGTGCCAGCAGTGAAGCTACAGGGGGCGTTCAGCCCCAGCATTTT. Its translation is CASSEATGGVQPQHF. The chain has TRBV6-1 and TRBJ1-5; 9 bases align to TRBD1. The ends lost 0 bases at V and 6 bases at J; junction bases unmatched: 3. The length of the CDR3 is 15 residues. Germline V CDR1 and CDR2: MNHNS, SASEGT.

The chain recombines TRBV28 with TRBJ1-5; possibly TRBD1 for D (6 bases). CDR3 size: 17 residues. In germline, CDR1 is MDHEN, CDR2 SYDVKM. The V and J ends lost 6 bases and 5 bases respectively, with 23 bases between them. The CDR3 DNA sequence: TGTGCCAGCAGCACCTGGGTTAGGGGGGGCGCAGATCAGCCCCAGCATTTT. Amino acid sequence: CASSTWVRGGADQPQHF.

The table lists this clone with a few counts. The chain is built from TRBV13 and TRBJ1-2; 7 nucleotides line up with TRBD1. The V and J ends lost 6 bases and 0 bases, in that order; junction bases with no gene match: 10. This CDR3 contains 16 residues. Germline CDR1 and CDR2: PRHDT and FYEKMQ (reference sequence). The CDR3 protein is CASSRFGDSTNYGYTF. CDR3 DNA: TGTGCCAGCAGTCGATTTGGGGACAGCACTAACTATGGCTACACCTTC.

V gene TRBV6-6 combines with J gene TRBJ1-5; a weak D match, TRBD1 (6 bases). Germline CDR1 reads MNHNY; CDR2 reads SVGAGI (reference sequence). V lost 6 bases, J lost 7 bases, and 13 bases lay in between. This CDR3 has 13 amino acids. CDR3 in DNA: TGTGCCAGCAGCGAGACAGGAAGACAGCCCCAGCATTTT. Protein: CASSETGRQPQHF.

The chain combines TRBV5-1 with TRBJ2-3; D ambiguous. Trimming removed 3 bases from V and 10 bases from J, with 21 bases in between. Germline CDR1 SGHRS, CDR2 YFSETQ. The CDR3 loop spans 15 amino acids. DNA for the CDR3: TGCGCCAGCAGCTCATCAAATAGAGACTCTGACGCGCAGTATTTT. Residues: CASSSSNRDSDAQYF.

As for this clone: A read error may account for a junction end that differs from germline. DNA for the CDR3: TGTGCCAGCTCACCCCGAAACTACGAGCTGTACTTC. This translates into CASSPRNYELYF. The V call is TRBV18, the J call TRBJ2-7; no firm D call. The CDR3 contains 12 residues. The germline CDR1 and CDR2 sequences are KGHSH and LQKENI.

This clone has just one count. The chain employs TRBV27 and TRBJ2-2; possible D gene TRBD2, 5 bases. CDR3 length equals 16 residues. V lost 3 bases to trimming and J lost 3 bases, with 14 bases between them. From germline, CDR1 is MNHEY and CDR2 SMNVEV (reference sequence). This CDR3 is CASSFRSLGDTGELFF. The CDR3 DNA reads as TGTGCCAGCAGTTTTAGGAGCTTGGGAGACACCGGGGAGCTGTTTTTT.

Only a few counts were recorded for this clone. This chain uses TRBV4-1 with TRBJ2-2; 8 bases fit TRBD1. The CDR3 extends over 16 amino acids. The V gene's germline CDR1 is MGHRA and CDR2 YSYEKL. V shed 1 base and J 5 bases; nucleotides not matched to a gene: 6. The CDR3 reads CASSQVLDRATGELFF. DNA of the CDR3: TGCGCCAGCAGCCAAGTCCTGGACAGGGCGACCGGGGAGCTGTTTTTT.

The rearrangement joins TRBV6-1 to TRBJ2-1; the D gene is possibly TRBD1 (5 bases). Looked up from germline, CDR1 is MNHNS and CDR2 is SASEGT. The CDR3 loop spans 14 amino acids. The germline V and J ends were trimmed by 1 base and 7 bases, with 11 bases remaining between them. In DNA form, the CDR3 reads TGTGCCAGCAGTGAAGAACCAGGGCTGAATGAGCAGTTCTTC. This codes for CASSEEPGLNEQFF.

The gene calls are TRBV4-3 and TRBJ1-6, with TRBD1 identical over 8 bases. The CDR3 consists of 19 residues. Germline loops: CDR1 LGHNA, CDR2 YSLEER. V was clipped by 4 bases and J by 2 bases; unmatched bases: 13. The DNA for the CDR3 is TGCGCCAGCAGCCCTGGACAGGGAAGAGGCTATGCCTATAATTCACCCCTCCACTTT. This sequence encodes CASSPGQGRGYAYNSPLHF.

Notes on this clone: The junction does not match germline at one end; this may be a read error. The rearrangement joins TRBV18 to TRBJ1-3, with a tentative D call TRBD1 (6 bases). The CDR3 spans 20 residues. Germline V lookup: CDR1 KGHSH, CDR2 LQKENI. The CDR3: CASSSRGAPSKTHSGNTIHF. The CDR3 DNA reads TGTGCCAGCTCATCCAGGGGCGCACCGTCTAAGACCCACTCTGGAAACACCATACATTTT.

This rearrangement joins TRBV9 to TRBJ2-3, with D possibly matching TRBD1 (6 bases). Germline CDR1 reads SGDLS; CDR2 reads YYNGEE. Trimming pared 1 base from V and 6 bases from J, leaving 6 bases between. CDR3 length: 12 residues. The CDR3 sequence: CASSVTGDTQYF. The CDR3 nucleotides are TGTGCCAGCAGCGTAACAGGGGATACGCAGTATTTT. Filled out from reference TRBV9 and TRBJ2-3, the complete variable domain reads DSGVTQTPKHLITATGQRVTLRCSPRSGDLSVYWYQQSLDQGLQFLIQYYNGEERAKGNILERFSAQQFPDLHSELNLSSLELGDSALYFCASSVTGDTQYFGPGTRLTVL.

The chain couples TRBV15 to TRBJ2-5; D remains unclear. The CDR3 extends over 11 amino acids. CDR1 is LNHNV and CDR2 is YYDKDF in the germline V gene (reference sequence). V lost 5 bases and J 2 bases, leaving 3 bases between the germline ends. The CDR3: CATSVQETQYF. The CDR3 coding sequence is TGTGCCACCAGCGTACAAGAGACCCAGTACTTC.